The 27 T cell receptor beta chains presented below share a single source sample, sequenced in a study of T cells after somatic rescue of genetic block. Measured with immunoSEQ multiplex PCR; TCRdb has only the in-frame clones, and not every one. The table has 50,000 to 60,000 clones, more than 90% seen once. Specimen: peripheral blood mononuclear cells (PBMCs). The origin of the receptors is a child less than two years old.

In this sample, this clone turned up once. This sequence joins TRBV9 and TRBJ1-3, with a weak D call TRBD1 (5 bases). The CDR3 is made up of 14 amino acids. V dropped 3 bases and J dropped 3 bases, with 10 bases sitting between them. Germline CDR1 SGDLS, CDR2 YYNGEE. The CDR3 region has the DNA TGTGCCAGCAGCGAAGGGGTCCATGGAAACACCATATATTTT. It codes for CASSEGVHGNTIYF.

The genes are TRBV28 and TRBJ2-7; D is ambiguous. There are 13 residues in the CDR3. The V end was cut by 2 bases, the J end by 1 base, with 6 bases between. The germline V gene encodes CDR1 MDHEN and CDR2 SYDVKM. In DNA form, the CDR3 reads TGTGCCAGCAGTTTAGACCATTCCTACGAGCAGTACTTC. The encoded protein is CASSLDHSYEQYF.

The rearrangement joins TRBV19 to TRBJ2-7; D might be TRBD2 (5 bases). CDR1 and CDR2 (germline): LNHDA, SQIVND (reference sequence). Trimming removed 3 bases at V and 3 bases at J, with 9 bases between. The CDR3 totals 13 residues. The CDR3 loop reads CASSMDFYYEQYF. The CDR3 bases are TGTGCCAGTAGTATGGACTTTTACTACGAGCAGTACTTC.

This clone was picked up one time. Sequence at one end of the junction differs from germline and may be a read error. This chain joins TRBV18 and TRBJ2-3; TRBD2 matches 8 bases. The CDR3 length is 13 residues. Germline V gene sequence: CDR1 KGHSH, CDR2 LQKENI. CDR3 in DNA: TGTGCCAGCTCCTTCCAAGCGGGAGATGCGCAGTATTTT. Its protein is CASSFQAGDAQYF.

V gene TRBV19 combines with J gene TRBJ2-7; 8 bases map to TRBD2. V shed 1 base, J shed 0 bases, and the junction held 8 bases outside the gene matches. CDR3 length: 17 residues. The germline gives CDR1 LNHDA, CDR2 SQIVND (reference sequence). The CDR3 protein is CASSIAPTSGTSYEQYF. CDR3 bases: TGTGCCAGTAGTATAGCCCCCACTAGCGGCACCTCCTACGAGCAGTACTTC.

This chain connects TRBV6-5 to TRBJ2-2, with TRBD1 identical over 8 bases. The CDR3 is made up of 15 amino acids. The V and J ends lost 5 bases and 5 bases, in that order; junction bases with no gene match: 7. CDR1 MNHEY and CDR2 SVGAGI come from the germline V gene. CDR3 loop: CASSTPGGETGELFF. CDR3 nucleotide sequence: TGTGCCAGCAGTACCCCAGGGGGCGAGACCGGGGAGCTGTTTTTT.

This clone has a single count. The conserved phenylalanine or tryptophan is not found at the CDR3 terminus, so this likely reflects a read error. V and J are TRBV7-9 and TRBJ2-7, with D possibly called TRBD1 or TRBD2 (5 bases each). The V end lost 9 bases, the J end lost 4 bases, and 16 bases lay between the germline ends. Germline assignment: CDR1 SEHNR and CDR2 FQNEAQ (reference sequence). The CDR3 has 13 residues. The CDR3 DNA reads TGTGCCAGTGATAGGGGAGCTGCATACGAGCAGTACTTA. Amino acid sequence: CASDRGAAYEQYL.

The J gene is TRBJ2-7, the V gene TRBV11-2; 8 nucleotides agree with TRBD2. V lost 2 bases and J lost 2; bases outside the gene matches: 5. Per the germline V gene, CDR1 is SGHAT and CDR2 is FQNNGV. The CDR3 covers 15 residues. The CDR3 nucleotides read TGTGCCAGCAGCTTATTACTAGCGGCCCCCTACGAGCAGTACTTC. This translates into CASSLLLAAPYEQYF.

This clone was seen just once. The V and J genes are TRBV5-1 and TRBJ1-6; possibly TRBD1 for D (5 bases). V shed 0 bases and J shed 6 bases, with 7 bases lying between them. The CDR3 consists of 14 residues. The germline CDR1 and CDR2 sequences are SGHRS and YFSETQ. The CDR3 loop reads CASSLGDFNSPLHF. CDR3 nucleotides: TGCGCCAGCAGCTTGGGGGACTTTAATTCACCCCTCCACTTT.

This chain links TRBV20-1 with TRBJ1-2; D is ambiguous. V shed 6 bases and J shed 8 bases, with 13 bases lying between them. The CDR3 totals 11 residues. Germline CDR1 reads DFQATT; CDR2 reads SNEGSKA (reference sequence). The CDR3 DNA is TGCAGTGCGACGGGAGGGTACGGCTACACCTTC. It translates to CSATGGYGYTF.

In the case of this clone: This same CDR3 is encoded by further DNA sequences in the sample. This sequence joins TRBV5-4 and TRBJ1-2, with 9 bases lining up with TRBD1. Trimming cost V 2 bases and J 2 bases; bases outside gene matches: 1. The CDR3 has 14 residues. Germline V lookup: CDR1 SGHNT, CDR2 YYREEE (reference sequence). The CDR3 DNA reads TGTGCCAGCAGCTTACAGGGGGCCAACTATGGCTACACCTTC. Translation gives CASSLQGANYGYTF.

V usage is TRBV30 and J usage is TRBJ1-3; a possible D gene is TRBD1 (5 bases). From germline, CDR1 is GTSNPN and CDR2 SVGIG (reference sequence). Trimming cost V 5 bases and J 0 bases, with 5 bases left between them. There are 12 residues in the CDR3. In DNA, the CDR3 is TGTGCCTGGGGACACTCTGGAAACACCATATATTTT. Its protein product is CAWGHSGNTIYF. Full variable domain (outside the CDR3, taken from reference TRBV30 and TRBJ1-3): SQTIHQWPATLVQPVGSPLSLECTVEGTSNPNLYWYRQAAGRGLQLLFYSVGIGQISSEVPQNLSASRPQDRQFILSSKKLLLSDSGFYLCAWGHSGNTIYFGEGSWLTVV.

The gene calls are TRBV10-2 and TRBJ1-3, with D unclear. Germline V lookup: CDR1 WSHSY, CDR2 SAAADI. V was clipped by 8 bases and J by 0 bases, with 11 bases between them. This CDR3 is 14 amino acids long. The CDR3, as DNA: TGCGCCAGCGCGTCGGACCCCTCTGGAAACACCATATATTTT. Residues: CASASDPSGNTIYF.

The chain is built from TRBV30 and TRBJ2-5, with D perhaps matching TRBD1 (5 bases). The CDR3 spans 12 residues. The ends were cut back, 0 bases at V and 11 bases at J, with 13 bases in the middle. Germline CDR1 and CDR2: GTSNPN and SVGIG (reference sequence). The CDR3 loop reads CAWSVSRAGQYF. CDR3 bases: TGTGCCTGGAGTGTGAGCAGGGCCGGGCAGTACTTC.

This clone has only one observation. The J gene is TRBJ2-7, the V gene TRBV6-4; weak D call: TRBD2 (5 bases). Per germline, CDR1 MRHNA and CDR2 SNTAGT. The V gene lost 4 bases and the J gene lost 5 bases, with 18 bases spanning the gap. The CDR3 is made up of 15 amino acids. The CDR3 loop reads CASSVPSPTGDEQYF. The DNA for the CDR3 is TGTGCCAGCAGTGTCCCTAGCCCCACTGGGGACGAGCAGTACTTC.

This chain connects TRBV7-9 to TRBJ2-2, with D unclear. The CDR3 has 13 amino acids. The germline gives CDR1 SEHNR, CDR2 FQNEAQ (reference sequence). V lost 2 bases and J 5 bases, leaving 6 bases between the germline ends. CDR3: CASSLKATGELFF. In DNA form, the CDR3 reads TGTGCCAGCAGCTTAAAAGCTACCGGGGAGCTGTTTTTT.

The genes are TRBV5-4 and TRBJ2-1, with TRBD2 matching over 9 bases. The CDR3 has 14 residues. The junction had 7 bases not matched to a gene; V was cut back by 4 bases and J by 8 bases. The germline V gene encodes CDR1 SGHNT and CDR2 YYREEE (reference sequence). The CDR3 loop is CASSPWTSADEQFF. Written as DNA, the CDR3 is TGTGCCAGCAGCCCATGGACTAGCGCGGATGAGCAGTTCTTC.

The V call is TRBV6-4, the J call TRBJ1-4, with TRBD1 identical over 7 bases. Trimming removed 6 bases from V and 7 bases from J; junction bases left unmatched: 2. Germline V gene data show CDR1 as MRHNA and CDR2 as SNTAGT. The CDR3 has 12 residues. CDR3 sequence reads: CASRRQGEKLFF. The CDR3 DNA sequence: TGTGCCAGCAGACGACAGGGTGAAAAACTGTTTTTT.

The V gene is TRBV4-1, the J gene TRBJ2-2; TRBD2 aligns across 9 bases. Per germline, CDR1 MGHRA and CDR2 YSYEKL. The CDR3 totals 18 residues. V was clipped by 7 bases and J by 3 bases; unmatched bases: 15. The CDR3: CASTTKDPAGGYTGELFF. The CDR3 DNA sequence: TGCGCCAGCACCACAAAAGACCCAGCGGGAGGCTACACCGGGGAGCTGTTTTTT.

The chain combines TRBV27 with TRBJ2-5; TRBD1 aligns across 7 bases. The germline gives CDR1 MNHEY, CDR2 SMNVEV (reference sequence). The CDR3 extends over 13 amino acids. V dropped 3 bases and J dropped 2; count of bases not matched to a gene: 0. This chain's CDR3 is CASSFRGQETQYF. CDR3 DNA: TGTGCCAGCAGTTTCAGGGGGCAAGAGACCCAGTACTTC.

The V gene is TRBV21-1, the J gene TRBJ2-5; the D segment call TRBD2 is taken from the table without a DNA check. TRBV21-1 is labeled a pseudogene. The CDR3 contains 16 residues. The CDR3 loop is CASSKSMGLAEETQYF. The DNA for the CDR3 is TGTGCCAGCAGCAAGTCCATGGGACTAGCTGAAGAGACCCAGTACTTC.

Concerning this clone: Germline and junction disagree at one end, which may indicate a read error. J is TRBJ1-5 and V is TRBV11-2; possible D gene TRBD1, 5 bases. Germline V gene lookup returns CDR1 SGHAT and CDR2 FQNNGV. This CDR3 is 15 amino acids long. CDR3 sequence (DNA): TGTGTCAGCAGCTTAGATCAGGGAAGCAATCAGCCCCAGCATTTT. This encodes CVSSLDQGSNQPQHF.

The chain couples TRBV7-2 to TRBJ2-5; possibly TRBD1 for D (6 bases). V lost 4 bases and J 1 base, leaving 10 bases between the germline ends. CDR3 size: 14 residues. Germline CDR1 is SGHTA and CDR2 is FQGNSA. The CDR3 here is CASSWGQFQETQYF. In DNA form, the CDR3 reads TGTGCCAGCAGCTGGGGGCAATTCCAAGAGACCCAGTACTTC.

The genes are TRBV11-2 and TRBJ1-1, with TRBD1 identical over 8 bases. The CDR3 has 13 residues. CDR1 SGHAT and CDR2 FQNNGV come from the germline V gene. V lost 6 bases to trimming and J lost 4 bases; unmatched junction nucleotides: 4. The CDR3 sequence is CASRHTGGTEAFF. CDR3 in DNA: TGTGCCAGCAGACATACAGGGGGCACTGAAGCTTTCTTT.

On this clone: The sample holds other DNA sequences that translate to the same CDR3. This chain connects TRBV6-1 to TRBJ2-3; 7 positions agree with TRBD2. V shed 4 bases, J shed 2 bases, and the junction held 3 bases outside the gene matches. This CDR3 region has 14 residues. Germline V gives CDR1 MNHNS, CDR2 SASEGT. CDR3 coding DNA: TGTGCCAGCAGTGTTCTAGCGGTCACAGATACGCAGTATTTT. Translating it yields CASSVLAVTDTQYF.

A word on this clone: Other DNA sequences in the sample encode the same CDR3. The J gene is TRBJ1-5, the V gene TRBV5-1; no reliable D call. The CDR3 covers 14 residues. Trimming left V 1 base short and J 2 bases short, with 7 bases between. CDR1 and CDR2 from the germline V gene are SGHRS and YFSETQ. The CDR3 nucleotides read TGCGCCAGCAGCTTGACTGGGGGCAATCAGCCCCAGCATTTT. It yields the protein CASSLTGGNQPQHF.

About this clone itself: Other DNA sequences in this specimen translate into the identical CDR3. The rearrangement links TRBV28 to TRBJ2-7, with 11 bases aligning to TRBD2. The CDR3 extends over 14 amino acids. Germline trimming cut 3 bases from V and 2 bases from J; bases unmatched to any gene: 0. CDR1 is MDHEN, CDR2 SYDVKM, per germline. CDR3 in DNA: TGTGCCAGCAGTTTGGGACTAGCGGCCTACGAGCAGTACTTC. As protein: CASSLGLAAYEQYF.